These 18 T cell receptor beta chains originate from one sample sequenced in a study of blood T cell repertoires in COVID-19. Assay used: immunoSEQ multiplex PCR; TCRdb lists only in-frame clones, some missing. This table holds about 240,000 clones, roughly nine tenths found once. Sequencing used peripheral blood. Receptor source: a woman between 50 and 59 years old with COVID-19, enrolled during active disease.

The CDR3, as DNA: TGTGCCAGCAGTGCCACCGGGACAGGGTTGAATGAGCAGTTCTTC. This sequence encodes CASSATGTGLNEQFF. V usage is TRBV25-1 and J usage is TRBJ2-1, with 9 bases matching TRBD1. The CDR3 spans 15 residues. Trimming took 4 bases from V and 7 from J; bases not matched to a gene: 8. The V gene's germline CDR1 is MGHDK and CDR2 SYGVNS.

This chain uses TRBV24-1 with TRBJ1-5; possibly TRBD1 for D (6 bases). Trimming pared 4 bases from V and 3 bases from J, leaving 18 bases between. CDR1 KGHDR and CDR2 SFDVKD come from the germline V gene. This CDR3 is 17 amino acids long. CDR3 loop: CATSDRGAGVLNQPQHF. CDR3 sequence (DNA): TGTGCCACCAGTGACCGTGGGGCAGGGGTGCTCAATCAGCCCCAGCATTTT.

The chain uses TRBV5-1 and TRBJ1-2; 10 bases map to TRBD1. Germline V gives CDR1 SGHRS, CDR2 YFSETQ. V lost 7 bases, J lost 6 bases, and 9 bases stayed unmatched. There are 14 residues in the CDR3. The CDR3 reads CASSIDRGLDGYTF. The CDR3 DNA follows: TGCGCCAGCTCAATAGACAGGGGGCTCGATGGCTACACCTTC.

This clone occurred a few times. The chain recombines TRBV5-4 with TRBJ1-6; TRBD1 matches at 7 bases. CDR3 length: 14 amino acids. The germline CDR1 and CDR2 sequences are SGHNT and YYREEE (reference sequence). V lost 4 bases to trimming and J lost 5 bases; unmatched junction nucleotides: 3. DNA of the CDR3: TGTGCCAGCAGCCCCAGGGGGAATAATTCACCCCTCCACTTT. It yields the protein CASSPRGNNSPLHF.

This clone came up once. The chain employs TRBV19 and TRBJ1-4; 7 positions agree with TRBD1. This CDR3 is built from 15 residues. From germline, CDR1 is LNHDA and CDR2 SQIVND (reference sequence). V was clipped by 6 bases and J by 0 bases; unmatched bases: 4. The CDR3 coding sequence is TGTGCCAGTAGCCGGACAGGCGCAACTAATGAAAAACTGTTTTTT. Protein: CASSRTGATNEKLFF.

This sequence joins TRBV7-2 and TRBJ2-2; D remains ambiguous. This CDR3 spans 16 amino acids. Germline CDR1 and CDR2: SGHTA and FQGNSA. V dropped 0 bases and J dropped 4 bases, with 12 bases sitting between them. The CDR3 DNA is TGTGCCAGCAGCTTAGCTGCCAGCCGGGTCACCGGGGAGCTGTTTTTT. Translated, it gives CASSLAASRVTGELFF.

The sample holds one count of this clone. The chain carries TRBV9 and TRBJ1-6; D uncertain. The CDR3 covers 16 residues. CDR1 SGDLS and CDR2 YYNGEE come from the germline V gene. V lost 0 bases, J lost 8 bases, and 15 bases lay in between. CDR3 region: CASSVDSHLRDSPLHF. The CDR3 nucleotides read TGTGCCAGCAGCGTAGACTCCCATCTTCGGGATTCACCCCTCCACTTT.

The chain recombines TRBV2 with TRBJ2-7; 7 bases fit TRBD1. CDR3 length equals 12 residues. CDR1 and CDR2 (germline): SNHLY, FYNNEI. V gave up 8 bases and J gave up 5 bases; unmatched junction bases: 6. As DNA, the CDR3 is TGTGCCAGCGGGACAGAGCACCACGAGCAGTACTTC. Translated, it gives CASGTEHHEQYF.

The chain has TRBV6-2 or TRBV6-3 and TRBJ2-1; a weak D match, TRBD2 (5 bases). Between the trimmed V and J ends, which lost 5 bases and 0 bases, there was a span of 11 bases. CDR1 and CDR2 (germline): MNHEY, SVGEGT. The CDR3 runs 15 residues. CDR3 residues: CASSDGLSSYNEQFF. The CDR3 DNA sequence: TGTGCCAGCAGTGACGGACTGAGCTCCTACAATGAGCAGTTCTTC.

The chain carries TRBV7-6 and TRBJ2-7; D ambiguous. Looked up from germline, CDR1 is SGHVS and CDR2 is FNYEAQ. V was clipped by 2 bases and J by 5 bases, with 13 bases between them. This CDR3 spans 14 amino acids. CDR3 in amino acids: CASSLYGDLNEQYF. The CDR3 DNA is TGTGCCAGCAGCTTATACGGTGACTTGAACGAGCAGTACTTC.

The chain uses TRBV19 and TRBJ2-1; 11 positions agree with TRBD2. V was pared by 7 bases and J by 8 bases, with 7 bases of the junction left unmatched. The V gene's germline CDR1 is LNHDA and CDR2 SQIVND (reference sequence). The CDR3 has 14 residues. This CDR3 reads CASTLSGGADEQFF. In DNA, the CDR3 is TGTGCCAGTACTCTTAGCGGGGGGGCTGATGAGCAGTTCTTC.

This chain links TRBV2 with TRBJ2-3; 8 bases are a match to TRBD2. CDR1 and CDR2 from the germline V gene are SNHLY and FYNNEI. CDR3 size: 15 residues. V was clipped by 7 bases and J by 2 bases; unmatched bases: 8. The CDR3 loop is CASINGLAPTDTQYF. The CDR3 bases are TGTGCCAGCATCAATGGACTAGCCCCCACAGATACGCAGTATTTT.

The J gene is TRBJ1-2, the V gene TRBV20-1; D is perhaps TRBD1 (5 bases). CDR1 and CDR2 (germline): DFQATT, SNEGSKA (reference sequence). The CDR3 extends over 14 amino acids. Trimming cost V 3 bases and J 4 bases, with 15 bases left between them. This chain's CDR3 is CSASGQGGSYGYTF. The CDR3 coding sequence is TGCAGTGCTAGTGGGCAGGGAGGGAGCTATGGCTACACCTTC.

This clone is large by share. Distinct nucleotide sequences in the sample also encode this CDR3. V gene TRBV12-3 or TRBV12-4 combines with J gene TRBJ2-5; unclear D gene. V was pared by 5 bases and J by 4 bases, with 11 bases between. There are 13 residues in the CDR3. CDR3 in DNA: TGTGCCAGCAGTCCCGACCTAGGAGAGACCCAGTACTTC. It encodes CASSPDLGETQYF.

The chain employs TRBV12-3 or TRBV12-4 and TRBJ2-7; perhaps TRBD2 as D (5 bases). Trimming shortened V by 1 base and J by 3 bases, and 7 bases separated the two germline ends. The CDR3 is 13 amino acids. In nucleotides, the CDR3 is TGTGCCAGCAGTTTAGGCGGAGGCTACGAGCAGTACTTC. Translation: CASSLGGGYEQYF.

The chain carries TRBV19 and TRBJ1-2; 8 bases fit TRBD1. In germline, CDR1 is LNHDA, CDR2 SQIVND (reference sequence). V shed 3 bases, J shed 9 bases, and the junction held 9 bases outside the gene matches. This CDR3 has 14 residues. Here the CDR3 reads CASSIRGPAVSYTF. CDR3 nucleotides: TGTGCCAGTAGTATCAGGGGGCCGGCTGTAAGCTACACCTTC.

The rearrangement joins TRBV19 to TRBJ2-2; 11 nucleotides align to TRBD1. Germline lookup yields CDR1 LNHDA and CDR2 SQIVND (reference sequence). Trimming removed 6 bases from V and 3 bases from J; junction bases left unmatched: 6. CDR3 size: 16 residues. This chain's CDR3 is CASSQRTGGYTGELFF. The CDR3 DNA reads TGTGCCAGTAGCCAACGGACAGGGGGCTACACCGGGGAGCTGTTTTTT.

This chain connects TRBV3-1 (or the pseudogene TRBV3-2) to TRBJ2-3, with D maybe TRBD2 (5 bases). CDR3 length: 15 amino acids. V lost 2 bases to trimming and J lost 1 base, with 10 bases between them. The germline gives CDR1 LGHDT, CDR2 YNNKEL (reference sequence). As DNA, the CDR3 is TGTGCCAGCAGCCAAAGCAGCGGAGGCACAGATACGCAGTATTTT. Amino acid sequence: CASSQSSGGTDTQYF.